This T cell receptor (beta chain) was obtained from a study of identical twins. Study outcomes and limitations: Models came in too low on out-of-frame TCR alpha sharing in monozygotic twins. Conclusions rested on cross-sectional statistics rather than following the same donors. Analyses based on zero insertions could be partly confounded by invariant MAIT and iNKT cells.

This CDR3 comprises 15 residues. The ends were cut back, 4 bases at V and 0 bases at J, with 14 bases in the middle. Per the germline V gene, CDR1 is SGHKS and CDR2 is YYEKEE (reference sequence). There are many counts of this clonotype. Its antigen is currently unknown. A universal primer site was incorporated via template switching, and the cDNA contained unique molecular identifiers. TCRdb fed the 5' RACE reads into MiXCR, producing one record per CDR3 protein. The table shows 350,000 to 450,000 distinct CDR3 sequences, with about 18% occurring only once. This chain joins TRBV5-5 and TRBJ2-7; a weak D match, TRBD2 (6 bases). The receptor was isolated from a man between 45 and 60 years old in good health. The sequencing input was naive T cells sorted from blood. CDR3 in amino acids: CASSAGSPNSYEQYF. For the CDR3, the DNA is TGTGCCAGCAGCGCCGGGAGCCCAAACTCCTACGAGCAGTACTTC.